The 23 T cell receptor beta chains in this list originate from one sample, sequenced in a study of patients and donors after allogeneic stem cell transplantation. MiXCR, run by TCRdb on the RT-PCR reads, gives a single entry per CDR3 protein. The sample holds 390,000 or so distinct CDR3 sequences, approximately 16% seen once. Sample: blood, either unsorted or a sorted T cell fraction (not recorded which). These receptors were collected from a human donor who was either an allogeneic HSCT recipient or a stem cell or donor lymphocyte infusion donor (not recorded which). It is not recorded whose cells these are; they may come from a transplant donor.

Regarding this clonotype: A read error may explain this, as a much larger clone is one base away. The chain combines TRBV12-3 or TRBV12-4 with TRBJ1-1; D not resolved. V lost 5 bases and J lost 0, with 10 bases in between. The CDR3 has 14 amino acids. In nucleotides, the CDR3 is TGTGCCAGCAGTCAAAGACGGGTGAACACTGAAGCTTTCTTT. It encodes CASSQRRVNTEAFF.

This sequence joins TRBV14 and TRBJ1-1; unclear D gene. Between the trimmed V and J ends, which lost 0 bases and 1 base, there was a span of 9 bases. CDR1 SGHDN and CDR2 FVKESK come from the germline V gene. The CDR3 contains 15 residues. The CDR3 nucleotides are TGTGCCAGCAGCCAAGAGAAACGTGAGAACACTGAAGCTTTCTTT. Translating it yields CASSQEKRENTEAFF. The whole variable domain, filled in from reference TRBV14 and TRBJ1-1, reads EAGVTQFPSHSVIEKGQTVTLRCDPISGHDNLYWYRRVMGKEIKFLLHFVKESKQDESGMPNNRFLAERTGGTYSTLKVQPAELEDSGVYFCASSQEKRENTEAFFGQGTRLTVV.

This clonotype was seen many times. This chain connects TRBV3-1 to TRBJ2-5; TRBD2 agrees at 7 bases. V lost 1 base, J lost 5 bases, and 10 bases stayed unmatched. The CDR3 extends over 16 amino acids. The germline V gene has CDR1 LGHDT and CDR2 YNNKEL (reference sequence). This CDR3 reads CASSQGLADDRETQYF. The CDR3 bases are TGTGCCAGCAGCCAAGGCCTAGCGGATGACCGGGAGACCCAGTACTTC.

This clonotype was seen a handful of times. J is TRBJ1-2 and V is TRBV5-1; TRBD1 matches at 9 bases. The CDR3 spans 15 residues. Trimming at V came to 0 bases and at J to 8 bases, leaving 8 bases not matched to a gene. Germline V gene lookup returns CDR1 SGHRS and CDR2 YFSETQ. The CDR3 region has the DNA TGCGCCAGCAGCTTGGAGTTACAGGGGGCGCGAGGCTACACCTTC. Its translation: CASSLELQGARGYTF.

The rearrangement uses TRBV15 and TRBJ1-1; possibly TRBD1 for D (5 bases). Between the trimmed V and J ends, which lost 5 bases and 4 bases, there was a span of 14 bases. The CDR3 is made up of 14 amino acids. Germline V gives CDR1 LNHNV, CDR2 YYDKDF (reference sequence). The CDR3 reads CATSSVWGGTEAFF. The CDR3 bases are TGTGCCACCAGCTCTGTCTGGGGGGGCACTGAAGCTTTCTTT.

This clonotype was counted between two and nine times. The gene calls are TRBV20-1 and TRBJ1-2, with unresolved D. The CDR3 runs 12 residues. Trimming stripped 2 bases from V and 8 bases from J, with 12 bases between. Germline V lookup: CDR1 DFQATT, CDR2 SNEGSKA (reference sequence). The chain's CDR3 is CSARWRAGGYTF. CDR3 in DNA: TGCAGTGCTAGATGGAGGGCCGGGGGCTACACCTTC.

This clonotype was recorded many times. The chain carries TRBV29-1 and TRBJ1-1, with no clear D. CDR1 SQVTM and CDR2 ANQGSEA come from the germline V gene. The ends were cut back, 5 bases at V and 6 bases at J, with 7 bases in the middle. CDR3 length: 10 residues. The chain's CDR3 is CSVSYSEAFF. As DNA, the CDR3 is TGCAGCGTTTCGTATTCTGAAGCTTTCTTT. Supplemented by reference TRBV29-1 and TRBJ1-1, the full variable domain reads SAVISQKPSRDICQRGTSLTIQCQVDSQVTMMFWYRQQPGQSLTLIATANQGSEATYESGFVIDKFPISRPNLTFSTLTVSNMSPEDSSIYLCSVSYSEAFFGQGTRLTVV.

This clonotype was seen a handful of times. V gene TRBV6-1 combines with J gene TRBJ1-1; D not resolved. Germline values: CDR1 MNHNS, CDR2 SASEGT. This CDR3 is built from 15 residues. The V and J ends lost 6 bases and 0 bases respectively, with 14 bases between them. This chain's CDR3 is CASSLSSGLNTEAFF. The CDR3, as DNA: TGTGCCAGCAGCTTATCGTCGGGTCTGAACACTGAAGCTTTCTTT.

A few counts support this clonotype. This rearrangement joins TRBV3-1 to TRBJ2-3, with TRBD2 as a possible D gene (5 bases). The CDR3 is 13 residues long. V was pared by 6 bases and J by 5 bases, with 12 bases between. CDR1 and CDR2 (germline): LGHDT, YNNKEL (reference sequence). The CDR3 reads CASSGRGGDTQYF. CDR3 in DNA: TGTGCCAGCAGTGGGAGAGGAGGAGATACGCAGTATTTT.

In this sample, this clonotype turned up a few times. This chain links TRBV20-1 with TRBJ1-5; TRBD1 aligns across 7 bases. Trimming removed 6 bases from V and 0 bases from J; junction bases left unmatched: 8. The CDR3 is 15 amino acids. CDR1 and CDR2 (germline): DFQATT, SNEGSKA (reference sequence). The CDR3 DNA is TGCAGTGCCCGTCCGGACAGGAATAGCAATCAGCCCCAGCATTTT. Translated, it gives CSARPDRNSNQPQHF.

The rearrangement links TRBV30 to TRBJ2-1; either TRBD1 or TRBD2 may supply D (5 bases each). The CDR3 loop spans 14 amino acids. The V end was cut by 2 bases, the J end by 2 bases, with 10 bases between. Germline lookup yields CDR1 GTSNPN and CDR2 SVGIG (reference sequence). The CDR3 loop is CAWSKGDPYNEQFF. For the CDR3, the DNA is TGTGCCTGGAGTAAAGGGGACCCCTACAATGAGCAGTTCTTC.

This clonotype was observed at least ten times. This sequence joins TRBV10-3 and TRBJ2-2, with a weak D call TRBD1 (6 bases). Trimming took 6 bases from V and 5 from J, leaving 19 bases between them. CDR3 length: 16 residues. In germline, CDR1 is ENHRY, CDR2 SYGVKD. CDR3 protein: CAISGTHRRGTGELFF. The CDR3 DNA is TGTGCCATCAGCGGGACACATCGTAGGGGGACCGGGGAGCTGTTTTTT.

This clonotype was observed a handful of times. The rearrangement uses TRBV11-1 and TRBJ2-2; tentatively, D is TRBD2 (5 bases). Germline CDR1 SGHAT, CDR2 FQDESV (reference sequence). V lost 1 base and J 3 bases, leaving 12 bases between the germline ends. This CDR3 has 16 residues. The CDR3 bases are TGTGCCAGCAGCTTAGGGAGGAAGGGCGACACCGGGGAGCTGTTTTTT. Amino acids: CASSLGRKGDTGELFF.

This clonotype has more than one count but fewer than ten. The genes are TRBV6-1 and TRBJ1-1; D gene unclear. Trimming took off 8 bases at V and 6 bases at J, with 19 bases between the two ends. Germline loops: CDR1 MNHNS, CDR2 SASEGT. CDR3 length equals 14 residues. The CDR3 protein is CASLPRPGDAEAFF. CDR3 DNA sequence: TGTGCCAGCCTTCCCCGCCCGGGAGACGCTGAAGCTTTCTTT.

This clonotype has just a few counts. The V and J genes are TRBV18 and TRBJ1-1, with TRBD1 matching over 7 bases. V shed 9 bases and J 4 bases; nucleotides not matched to a gene: 14. The CDR3 loop spans 15 amino acids. The germline gives CDR1 KGHSH, CDR2 LQKENI. The CDR3 spells CASQLQGTGSTEAFF. The CDR3 coding sequence is TGTGCCAGTCAACTACAGGGGACGGGGAGCACTGAAGCTTTCTTT.

This clonotype came up a few times. V gene TRBV6-1 combines with J gene TRBJ1-1; D uncertain. V was shortened by 8 bases and J by 1 base, with 11 bases between the two germline ends. Germline V CDR1 and CDR2: MNHNS, SASEGT. The CDR3 runs 13 residues. CDR3 bases: TGTGCCAGCCATCGTCGGTGGAACACTGAAGCTTTCTTT. This gives the protein CASHRRWNTEAFF.

The rearrangement links TRBV6-5 to TRBJ2-1, with TRBD2 matching 7 bases. Germline CDR1 and CDR2: MNHEY and SVGAGI. The CDR3 is 18 residues long. The V and J ends lost 2 bases and 0 bases, in that order; junction bases with no gene match: 10. DNA of the CDR3: TGTGCCAGCAGTTACCCGCAAATGCGGACTAGCTCCTACAATGAGCAGTTCTTC. Protein sequence: CASSYPQMRTSSYNEQFF.

This clonotype was counted between two and nine times. The genes are TRBV20-1 and TRBJ2-7; D gene ambiguous. CDR3 size: 15 residues. V was cut by 6 bases and J by 4 bases, with 22 bases left in between. In germline, CDR1 is DFQATT, CDR2 SNEGSKA (reference sequence). This chain's CDR3 is CSANRLGSGPYEQYF. The CDR3 DNA reads as TGCAGTGCCAACCGTCTTGGGTCGGGCCCTTACGAGCAGTACTTC.

This clonotype was picked up one time. The chain links TRBV25-1 to TRBJ1-1; D uncertain. This CDR3 has 15 residues. CDR1 and CDR2 (germline): MGHDK, SYGVNS. V was trimmed by 5 bases and J by 0 bases, leaving 13 bases between them. The CDR3, as DNA: TGTGCCAGCAGTCCTAAAACAGCTATGAACACTGAAGCTTTCTTT. This translates into CASSPKTAMNTEAFF.

Only a few counts were recorded for this clonotype. This chain joins TRBV20-1 and TRBJ2-7; 8 bases match TRBD1. J gave up 7 bases and V 5 bases, and 10 bases lay outside the gene matches. The CDR3 sequence is 13 residues long. Per germline, CDR1 DFQATT and CDR2 SNEGSKA (reference sequence). The CDR3 is CSARTGRPVEQYF. The DNA for the CDR3 is TGCAGTGCTCGGACAGGGAGGCCGGTAGAGCAGTACTTC.

This chain links TRBV11-2 with TRBJ2-5; possible D gene TRBD1, 6 bases. The CDR3 extends over 15 amino acids. Trimming removed 3 bases from V and 3 bases from J, with 14 bases in between. Germline V lookup: CDR1 SGHAT, CDR2 FQNNGV. The CDR3 bases are TGTGCCAGCAGCTTCCAGACAGGAGTAAAAGAGACCCAGTACTTC. It translates to CASSFQTGVKETQYF.

This clonotype has a handful of counts. V usage is TRBV4-3 and J usage is TRBJ2-3; 9 positions match TRBD2. CDR1 LGHNA and CDR2 YSLEER come from the germline V gene. V lost 4 bases and J lost 1; bases outside the gene matches: 3. This CDR3 contains 15 residues. The CDR3 reads CASSPERGGTDTQYF. The CDR3, as DNA: TGCGCCAGCAGCCCCGAGCGGGGGGGCACAGATACGCAGTATTTT.

The chain is built from TRBV2 and TRBJ1-2; 7 nucleotides align to TRBD1. Germline CDR1 is SNHLY and CDR2 is FYNNEI. The CDR3 loop spans 14 amino acids. V lost 7 bases to trimming and J lost 1 base; unmatched junction nucleotides: 6. CDR3 loop: CASTLNRGNYGYTF. The CDR3 DNA reads as TGTGCCAGCACCCTGAACAGGGGTAACTATGGCTACACCTTC.